The sequence of this T cell receptor (beta chain) was determined in a study of T cells after yellow fever vaccination. Background on the study: The fractions with low cell numbers were processed using SMART-Seq v4 Ultra Low Input. Whole-study findings and limits: From the bulk population, abundant clonotypes could contaminate and appear within FACS-sorted repertoires. Most primary-vaccination clones recurred post-booster (roughly 96% CD4, around 86% CD8).

Trimming took 4 bases from V and 3 from J, leaving 7 bases between them. This CDR3 has 12 amino acids. Germline lookup yields CDR1 MNHEY and CDR2 SVGEGT. It was through 5'RACE template switching that TCR cDNA was made, with a universal primer site and UMIs added. TCRdb redid the calling of the 5' RACE reads with MiXCR, one entry per CDR3 protein. The sample yields a few hundred thousand distinct CDR3 sequences, around 4.3% seen once. This clonotype was seen at least ten times. Antigen unknown. The chain couples TRBV6-2 or TRBV6-3 to TRBJ2-7; no reliable D call. The sample here was PBMCs, taken 15 days after the yellow fever booster vaccination. This receptor was taken from a man aged 18 to 30 who received the YFV17D yellow fever vaccine. CDR3 sequence: CASSLDGYEQYV. In DNA, the CDR3 is TGTGCCAGCAGTTTGGACGGCTACGAGCAGTACGTC.